The T cell receptor (beta chain) described here comes from a study of OX40 agonist ivuxolimab in advanced cancers. Study-wide context: Ivuxolimab, an antibody that agonizes OX40 (CD134), was administered to the patients. Patients were treated with intravenous ivuxolimab, dosed at 0.01 to 10 mg/kg and infused every 2 weeks.

The data were produced by immunoSEQ multiplex PCR, yet TCRdb's version contains in-frame clones alone and is incomplete. The repertoire holds 60,000 to 65,000 clones, roughly 80% seen once, with roughly 1.9% in the top ten. Patients were ineligible given autoimmune disease history or systemic immunosuppression. The source of this sequence is an adult with an advanced solid tumor such as melanoma, head and neck, liver or kidney cancer. This material consisted of CD4+ or CD8+ T cells sorted from blood, taken in a trial of the OX40 agonist ivuxolimab.

For the CDR3, the DNA is TGCGCCAGTCAGGGACAGGGGGCTCAGGAGCAGTACGTC. Protein: CASQGQGAQEQYV. The chain links TRBV10-2 to TRBJ2-7, with 12 bases identical to TRBD1. The length of the CDR3 is 13 residues. Losses at the gene ends were 9 bases for V and 7 bases for J; bases not matched to a gene: 7. CDR1 and CDR2 (germline): WSHSY, SAAADI.